This T cell receptor (beta chain) originates from a study of blood T cells in healthy people across ages. V was shortened by 0 bases and J by 6 bases, with 12 bases between the two germline ends. The CDR3 runs 14 residues. CDR1 and CDR2 from the germline V gene are MNHNY and SVGAGI (reference sequence). The second PCR ran roughly 7 to 12 cycles with a sample-barcoded 5' primer and J-beta primers. A 12-random-nucleotide template-switch adaptor tagged each cDNA molecule. TCRdb processed the 5' RACE reads anew with MiXCR; each CDR3 protein has one entry. The data show 800,000 or so distinct CDR3 sequences, 60% to 80% seen once.

This chain links TRBV6-6 with TRBJ2-7; D unresolved. The receptor's source is a man aged 30-40 years in good health. The sequencing sample was made of blood. In DNA form, the CDR3 reads TGTGCCAGCAGTTACTCGATGGGTGTTGGCGAGCAGTACTTC. Encoded protein: CASSYSMGVGEQYF.